There are a few counts of the clone carrying this TCR beta chain. No antigen is known for it. Mismatch with germline at one junction end may stem from a read error. The data were taken from a study of T cell responses to AZD1222 COVID-19 vaccine. The CDR3 is made up of 17 amino acids. Germline V gene sequence: CDR1 MDHEN, CDR2 SYDVKM. Repertoires were generated with immunoSEQ multiplex PCR, while TCRdb's copy carries only in-frame clones and drops some. The sample records 130,000 or so clones, 93% being singletons. Findings and caveats of the study: Spike as a whole was targeted by vaccine-associated CD4 TCRs, dominant at 160-218 and 743-854. Repertoires were obtained only post-peak T cell response. Reports indicate that nearly half of spike-specific TCRs are directed at unmutated variant regions.

Source: peripheral blood, taken on day 0 of AZD1222 vaccination. The TCR sequence derives from an adult in good health. The chain employs TRBV28 and TRBJ1-1; 7 nucleotides line up with TRBD1. CDR3 in amino acids: CASSVTQGVGMNTEDFF. The CDR3 nucleotides are TGTGCCAGCAGTGTTACTCAGGGGGTAGGGATGAACACTGAAGATTTCTTT. Full variable domain (remainder filled in from reference TRBV28 and TRBJ1-1): DVKVTQSSRYLVKRTGEKVFLECVQDMDHENMFWYRQDPGLGLRLIYFSYDVKMKEKGDIPEGYSVSREKKERFSLILESASTNQTSMYLCASSVTQGVGMNTEDFFGQGTRLTVV.